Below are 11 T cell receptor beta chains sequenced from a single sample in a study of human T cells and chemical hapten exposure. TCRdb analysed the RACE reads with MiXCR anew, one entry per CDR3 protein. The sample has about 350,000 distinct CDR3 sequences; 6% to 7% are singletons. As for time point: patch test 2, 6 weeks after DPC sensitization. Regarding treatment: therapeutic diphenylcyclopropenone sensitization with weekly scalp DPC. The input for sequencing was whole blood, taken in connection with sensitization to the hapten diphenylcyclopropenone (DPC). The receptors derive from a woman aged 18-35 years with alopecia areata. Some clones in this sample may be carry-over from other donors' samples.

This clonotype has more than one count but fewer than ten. The CDR3 region has the DNA TGCAGTGCTACGCTGGGGTGGATCACAGATACGCAGTATTTT. The encoded protein is CSATLGWITDTQYF. J is TRBJ2-3 and V is TRBV20-1; D remains unclear. The CDR3 totals 14 residues. V lost 4 bases and J 2 bases, leaving 13 bases between the germline ends. Looked up from germline, CDR1 is DFQATT and CDR2 is SNEGSKA (reference sequence).

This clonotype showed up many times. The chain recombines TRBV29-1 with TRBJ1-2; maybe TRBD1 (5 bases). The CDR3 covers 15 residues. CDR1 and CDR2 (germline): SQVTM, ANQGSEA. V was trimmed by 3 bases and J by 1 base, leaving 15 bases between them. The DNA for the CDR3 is TGCAGCGTTGACAGGGCGTTGGAGGTTAACTATGGCTACACCTTC. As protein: CSVDRALEVNYGYTF.

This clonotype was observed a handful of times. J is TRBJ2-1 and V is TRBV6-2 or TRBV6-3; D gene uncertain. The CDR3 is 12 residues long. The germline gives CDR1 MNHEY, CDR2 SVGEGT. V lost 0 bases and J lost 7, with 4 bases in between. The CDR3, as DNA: TGTGCCAGCAGTTACTCGAATAATGAGCAGTTCTTC. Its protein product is CASSYSNNEQFF.

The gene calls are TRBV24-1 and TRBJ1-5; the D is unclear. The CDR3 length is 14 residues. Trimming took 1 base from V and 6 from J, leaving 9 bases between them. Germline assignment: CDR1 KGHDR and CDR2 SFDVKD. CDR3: CATSDFGDAQPQHF. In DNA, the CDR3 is TGTGCCACCAGTGATTTTGGGGATGCTCAGCCCCAGCATTTT.

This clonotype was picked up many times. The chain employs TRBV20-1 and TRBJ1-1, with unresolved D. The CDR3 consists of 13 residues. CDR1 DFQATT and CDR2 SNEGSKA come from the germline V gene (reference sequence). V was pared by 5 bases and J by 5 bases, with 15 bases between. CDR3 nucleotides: TGCAGTGCTCTAGCAGGAGGGAGGACTGAAGCTTTCTTT. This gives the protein CSALAGGRTEAFF.

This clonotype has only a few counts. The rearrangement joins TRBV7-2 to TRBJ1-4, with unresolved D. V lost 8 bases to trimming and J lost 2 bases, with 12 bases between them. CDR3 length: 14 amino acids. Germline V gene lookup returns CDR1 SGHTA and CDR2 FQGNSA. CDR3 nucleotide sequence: TGTGCCAGCGGTATAGGGAGTACTAATGAAAAACTGTTTTTT. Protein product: CASGIGSTNEKLFF.

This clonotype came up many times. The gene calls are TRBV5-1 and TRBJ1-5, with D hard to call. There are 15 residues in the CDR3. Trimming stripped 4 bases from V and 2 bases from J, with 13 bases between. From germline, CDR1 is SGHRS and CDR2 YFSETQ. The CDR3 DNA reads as TGCGCCAGCAGCCCGGGCCAGACTGGCAATCAGCCCCAGCATTTT. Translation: CASSPGQTGNQPQHF.

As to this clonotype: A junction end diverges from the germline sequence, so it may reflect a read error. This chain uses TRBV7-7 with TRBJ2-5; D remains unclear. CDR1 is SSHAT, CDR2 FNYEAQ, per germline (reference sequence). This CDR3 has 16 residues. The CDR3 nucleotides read TGTGCTAGCAGCTTAGATGGCAGCGTACTTCAAGAGACCCAGTACTTC. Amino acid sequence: CASSLDGSVLQETQYF.

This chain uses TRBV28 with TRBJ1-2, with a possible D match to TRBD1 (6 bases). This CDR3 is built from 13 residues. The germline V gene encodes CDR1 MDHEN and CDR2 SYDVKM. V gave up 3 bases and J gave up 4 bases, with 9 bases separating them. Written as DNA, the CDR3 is TGTGCCAGCAGTTTTGGACAGCTCTATGGCTACACCTTC. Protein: CASSFGQLYGYTF.

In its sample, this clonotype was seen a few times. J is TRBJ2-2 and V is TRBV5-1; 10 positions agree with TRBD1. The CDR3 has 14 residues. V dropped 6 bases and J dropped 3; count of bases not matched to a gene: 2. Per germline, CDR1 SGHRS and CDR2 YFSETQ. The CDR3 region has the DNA TGCGCCAGCAAGACAGGGGGCCACACCGGGGAGCTGTTTTTT. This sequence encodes CASKTGGHTGELFF.

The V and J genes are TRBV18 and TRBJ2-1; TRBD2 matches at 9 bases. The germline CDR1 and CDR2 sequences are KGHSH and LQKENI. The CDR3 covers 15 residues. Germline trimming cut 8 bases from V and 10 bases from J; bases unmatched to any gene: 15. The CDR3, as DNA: TGTGCCAGCCCAGCCGGGACTAGCTTTCGTGGGGAGCAGTTCTTC. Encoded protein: CASPAGTSFRGEQFF.